This paragraph reports one T cell receptor beta chain. Its antigen is unknown. The data were taken from a study of shared clonotypes between healthy human individuals. Method: immunoSEQ multiplex PCR; TCRdb's copy keeps in-frame clones and lacks some. This table holds about 2 million clones, roughly 95% found once. Study results and limitations: Roughly 4.7% was the fraction of naive CD4 clonotypes found shared across a handful of donors. In contrast to clonotypes shared by all four donors, non-shared clonotypes had lower generation probabilities.

CD45RO-negative, CCR7-selected cells formed the naive CD8 fraction, which excluded terminally differentiated effector memory CD45RA+ cells. Donors were healthy HIV-negative adults without recent acute infections or vaccinations. The sequence was obtained from a man younger than 30 in good health. Sequences were obtained from naive CD8+ T cells sorted from blood.

CDR3 DNA sequence: TGCGCCAGCAGCCAAGATTATAGAGGACAGGGCACCTACGAGCAGTACTTC. Protein sequence: CASSQDYRGQGTYEQYF. This chain links TRBV4-3 with TRBJ2-7, with TRBD1 identical over 8 bases. This CDR3 spans 17 amino acids. Per germline, CDR1 LGHNA and CDR2 YSLEER. J was trimmed by 2 bases and V by 0 bases; bases with no gene match: 9.